The rows below give T cell receptor beta chains drawn from one sample of a study of control samples from healthy donors and cancer patients. Clones were sequenced by immunoSEQ multiplex PCR, and TCRdb holds only the in-frame ones, with some missing. Here the sample spans under 200,000 clones, around 91% being singletons. The source material was blood. Source of these receptors: a woman aged 25 to 39 in good health. Both conserved end residues are part of each CDR3. Each record gives: J gene, CDR3 length, V gene, CDR3 protein.

TRBJ2-5,14,TRBV18,CASSWTGDQETQYF
TRBJ2-5,17,TRBV4-1,CASSQNPPSGGFETQYF
TRBJ1-4,14,TRBV9,CASSVPGPEEKLFF
TRBJ2-5,16,TRBV6-5,CASSYPRGTYQETQYF
TRBJ1-5,14,TRBV30,CAWSVQVGNQPQHF
TRBJ1-1,13,TRBV28,CASSHRENTEAFF
TRBJ1-1,17,TRBV18,CASSPPGQGRGNTEAFF
TRBJ1-3,14,TRBV5-5,CASSLGVTGNTIYF
TRBJ2-3,13,TRBV9,CASSVTSTDTQYF
TRBJ1-3,14,TRBV13,CASSSTGVGNTIYF
TRBJ2-7,14,TRBV4-2,CASSQDRLAREQYF
TRBJ1-6,16,TRBV2,CASRRREGSYNSPLHF
TRBJ1-5,15,TRBV28,CASSLSGGSNQPQHF
TRBJ1-3,16,TRBV4-1,CASSHRQAVGGNTIYF
TRBJ2-2,16,TRBV7-2,CASLTPGLANTGELFF
TRBJ2-1,17,TRBV9,CASSDPTSGDSYNEQFF
TRBJ2-3,14,TRBV7-9,CASSFSGGADTQYF
TRBJ2-4,15,TRBV9,CASSVPAGGPNIQYF
TRBJ2-3,15,TRBV7-9,CASSLGQSSTDTQYF
TRBJ1-2,12,TRBV29-1,CSVTGQGHGYTF
TRBJ2-2,16,TRBV5-6,CASSFDRGWNTGELFF
TRBJ2-6,15,TRBV6-4,CASSVDSSGANVLTF
TRBJ2-5,16,TRBV6-5,CASSYSTGRAGETQYF
TRBJ1-1,13,TRBV5-1,CASSDSLNTEAFF
TRBJ1-1,12,TRBV6-2/TRBV6-3,CASSYGGTEAFF
TRBJ2-1,16,TRBV3-1/TRBV3-2,CASSQARGGSYNEQFF
TRBJ2-7,14,TRBV5-3,CARSFPSGRHEQYF
TRBJ2-1,12,TRBV25-1,CASRTSFGEQFF
TRBJ2-1,14,TRBV30,CAWSAGQGRNEQFF
TRBJ1-2,14,TRBV7-8,CASSLEFAGNGYTF
TRBJ1-4,15,TRBV7-8,CASSISGLRDEKLFF
TRBJ2-4,14,TRBV30,CAWSSWLAKNIQYF
TRBJ1-4,13,TRBV6-5,CASSYQSTGKLFF
TRBJ2-2,15,TRBV7-3,CASSLTGGHTGELFF
TRBJ2-3,13,TRBV19,CASSIGLADTQYF
TRBJ2-3,13,TRBV3-1/TRBV3-2,CASSPRLADTQYF
TRBJ2-2,15,TRBV5-1,CASSLGTGRTGELFF
TRBJ2-6,15,TRBV2,CASISGGPGANVLTF
TRBJ2-7,14,TRBV19,CASSSRDKTYEQYF
TRBJ1-6,15,TRBV4-3,CASSQDSGQGPPLHF
TRBJ2-1,15,TRBV5-8,CASSSSGRTYNEQFF
TRBJ2-7,13,TRBV27,CASSPGLVYEQYF